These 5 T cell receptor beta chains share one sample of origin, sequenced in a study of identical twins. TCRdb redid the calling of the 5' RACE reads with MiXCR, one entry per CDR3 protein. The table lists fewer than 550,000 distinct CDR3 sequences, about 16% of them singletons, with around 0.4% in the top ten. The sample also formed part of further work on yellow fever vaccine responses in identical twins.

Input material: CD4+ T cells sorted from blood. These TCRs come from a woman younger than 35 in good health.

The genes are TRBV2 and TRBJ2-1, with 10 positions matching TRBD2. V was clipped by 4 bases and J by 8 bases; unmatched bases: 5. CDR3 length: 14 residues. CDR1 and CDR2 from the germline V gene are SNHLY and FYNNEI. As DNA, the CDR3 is TGTGCCAGCAGTGTGAGGCTAGCGGGAGATGAGCAGTTCTTC. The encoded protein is CASSVRLAGDEQFF.

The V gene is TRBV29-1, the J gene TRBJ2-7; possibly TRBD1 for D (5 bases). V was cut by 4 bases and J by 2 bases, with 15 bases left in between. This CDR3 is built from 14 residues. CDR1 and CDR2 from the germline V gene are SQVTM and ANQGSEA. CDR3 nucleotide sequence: TGCAGCGTTGCGCTAACCCAGGGCCCCTACGAGCAGTACTTC. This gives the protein CSVALTQGPYEQYF.

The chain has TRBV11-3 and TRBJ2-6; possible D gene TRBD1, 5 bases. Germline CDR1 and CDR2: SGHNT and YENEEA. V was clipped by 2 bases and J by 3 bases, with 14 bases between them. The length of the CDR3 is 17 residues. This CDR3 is CASSLQTLGLGANVLTF. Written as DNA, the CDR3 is TGTGCCAGCAGCTTACAGACCTTGGGGCTTGGGGCCAACGTCCTGACTTTC.

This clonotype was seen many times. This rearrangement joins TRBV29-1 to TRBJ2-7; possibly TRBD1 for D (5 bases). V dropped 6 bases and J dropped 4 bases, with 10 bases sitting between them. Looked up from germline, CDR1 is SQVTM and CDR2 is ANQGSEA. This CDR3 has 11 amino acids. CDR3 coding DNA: TGCAGCGTGAGACAGCAGTACGAGCAGTACTTC. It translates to CSVRQQYEQYF.

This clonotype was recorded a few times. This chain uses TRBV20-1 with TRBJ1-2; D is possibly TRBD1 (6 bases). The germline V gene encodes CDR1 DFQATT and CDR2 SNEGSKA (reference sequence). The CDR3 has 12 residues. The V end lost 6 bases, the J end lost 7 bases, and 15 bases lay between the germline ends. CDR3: CSAETGFFGYTF. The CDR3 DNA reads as TGCAGTGCCGAAACAGGGTTTTTTGGCTACACCTTC.